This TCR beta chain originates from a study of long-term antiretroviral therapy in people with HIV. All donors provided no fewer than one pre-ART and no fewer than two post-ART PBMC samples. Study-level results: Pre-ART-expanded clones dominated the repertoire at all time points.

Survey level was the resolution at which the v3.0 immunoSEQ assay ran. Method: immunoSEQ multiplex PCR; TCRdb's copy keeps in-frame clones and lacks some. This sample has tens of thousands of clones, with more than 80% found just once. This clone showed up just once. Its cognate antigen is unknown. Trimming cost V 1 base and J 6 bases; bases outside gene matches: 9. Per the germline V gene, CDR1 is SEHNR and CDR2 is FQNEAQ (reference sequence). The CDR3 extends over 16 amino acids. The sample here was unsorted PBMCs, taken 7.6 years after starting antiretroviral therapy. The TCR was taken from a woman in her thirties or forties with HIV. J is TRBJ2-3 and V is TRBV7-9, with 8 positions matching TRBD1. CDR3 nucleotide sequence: TGTGCCAGCAGCTTAGGGACGACAGGGGTATTGGATACGCAGTATTTT. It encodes CASSLGTTGVLDTQYF.